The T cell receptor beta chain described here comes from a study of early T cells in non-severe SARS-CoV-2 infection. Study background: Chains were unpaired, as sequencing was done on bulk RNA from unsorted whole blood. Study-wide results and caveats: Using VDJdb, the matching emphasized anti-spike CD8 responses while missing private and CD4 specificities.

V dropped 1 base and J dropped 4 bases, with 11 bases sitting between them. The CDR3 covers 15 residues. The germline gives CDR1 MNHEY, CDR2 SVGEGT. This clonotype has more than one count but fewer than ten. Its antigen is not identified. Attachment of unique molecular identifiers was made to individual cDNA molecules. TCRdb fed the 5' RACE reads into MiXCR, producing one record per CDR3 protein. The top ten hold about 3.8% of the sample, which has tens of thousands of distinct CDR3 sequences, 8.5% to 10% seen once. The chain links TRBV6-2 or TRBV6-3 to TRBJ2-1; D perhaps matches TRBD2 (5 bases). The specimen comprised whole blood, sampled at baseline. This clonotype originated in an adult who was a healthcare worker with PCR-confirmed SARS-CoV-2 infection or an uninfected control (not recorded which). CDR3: CASSYLALGYNEQFF. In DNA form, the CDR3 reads TGTGCCAGCAGTTACTTAGCGCTAGGTTACAATGAGCAGTTCTTC.